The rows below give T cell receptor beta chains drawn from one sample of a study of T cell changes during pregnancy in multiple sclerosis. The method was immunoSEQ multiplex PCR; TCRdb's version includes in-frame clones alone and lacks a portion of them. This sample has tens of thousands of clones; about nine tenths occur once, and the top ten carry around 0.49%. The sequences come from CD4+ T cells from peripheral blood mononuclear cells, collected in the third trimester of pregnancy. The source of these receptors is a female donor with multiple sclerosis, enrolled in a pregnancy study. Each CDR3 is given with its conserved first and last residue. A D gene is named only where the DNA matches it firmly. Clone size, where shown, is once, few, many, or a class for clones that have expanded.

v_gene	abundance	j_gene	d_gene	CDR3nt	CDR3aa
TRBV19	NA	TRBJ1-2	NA	TGTGCCAGCACTCAAAGTCTAAGGGGCGCGGACTATGGCTACACCTTC	CASTQSLRGADYGYTF
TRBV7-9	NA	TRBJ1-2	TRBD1	TGTGCCAGCAGCTTCAGGGGGGAGCATAACTATGGCTACACCTTC	CASSFRGEHNYGYTF
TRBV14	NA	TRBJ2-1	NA	TGTGCCAGCAGCCACCGCTACAATGAGCAGTTCTTC	CASSHRYNEQFF
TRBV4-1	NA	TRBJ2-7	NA	TGCGCCAGCAGCCTTCAGGTAGGCTACGAGCAGTACTTC	CASSLQVGYEQYF
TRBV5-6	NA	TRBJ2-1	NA	TGTGCCAGCAGCTTGGGTCACCCCGGAGGCTCCTACAATGAGCAGTTCTTC	CASSLGHPGGSYNEQFF
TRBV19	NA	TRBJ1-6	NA	TGTGCCAGTAGTATTTTCTTGGCGGAAGGCGCCTATAATTCACCCCTCCACTTT	CASSIFLAEGAYNSPLHF
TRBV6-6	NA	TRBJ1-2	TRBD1	TGTGCCAGCAGTGCAGGGGGCGCTCAGGGCTACACCTTC	CASSAGGAQGYTF
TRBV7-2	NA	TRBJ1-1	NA	TGTGCCAGCAGCTTTAGATTTAAGAACACTGAAGCTTTCTTT	CASSFRFKNTEAFF
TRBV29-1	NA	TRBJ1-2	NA	TGCAGCGTTGAACCCGCGGGGCAGGGCTATGGCTACACCTTC	CSVEPAGQGYGYTF
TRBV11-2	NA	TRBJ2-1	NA	TGTGCCAGCAGCTTAGGCGGGGGCAGGGATGGTGAGCAGTTCTTC	CASSLGGGRDGEQFF
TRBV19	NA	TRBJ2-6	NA	TGTGCCAGTAGCGAGCCCGCCTCTGGGGCCAACGTCCTGACTTTC	CASSEPASGANVLTF
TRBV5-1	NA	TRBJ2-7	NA	TGCGCCAGCAGCTTGGGACAATATAAGTCCGAGCAGTACTTC	CASSLGQYKSEQYF
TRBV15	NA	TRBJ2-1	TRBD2	TGTGCCACCAGCAGAGAGGGGTCTAGCGGGGGGGCGGGCAATGAGCAGTTCTTC	CATSREGSSGGAGNEQFF
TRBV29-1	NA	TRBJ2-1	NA	TGCAGCGTTGAAGGGCAGGGGTCCTACAATGAGCAGTTCTTC	CSVEGQGSYNEQFF
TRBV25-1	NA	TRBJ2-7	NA	TGTGCCAGCAGTGACGGGTACGAGCAGTACTTC	CASSDGYEQYF
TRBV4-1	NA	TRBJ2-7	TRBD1	TGCGCCAGCAGCCCCGTGCAGGGGGCACCCCACGAGCAGTACTTC	CASSPVQGAPHEQYF
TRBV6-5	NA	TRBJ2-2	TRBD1	TGTGCCAGCAGTTACTCCGGGACAGGGGACGCCGGGGAGCTGTTTTTT	CASSYSGTGDAGELFF
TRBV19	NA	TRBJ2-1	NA	TGTGCCAGTACATTAGCTGGGTACAATGAGCAGTTCTTC	CASTLAGYNEQFF
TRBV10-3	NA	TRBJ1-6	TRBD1	TGTGCCATCAGTGACCCAGGGGGACAGGGCGCTTCACCCCTCCACTTT	CAISDPGGQGASPLHF
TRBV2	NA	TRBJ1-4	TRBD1	TGTGCCAGCCGGGACAGGACGGGGAATGAAAAACTGTTTTTT	CASRDRTGNEKLFF
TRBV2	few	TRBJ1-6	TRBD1	TGTGCCAGCAGGGAAGACAGGGCAGGGACACCCCTCCACTTT	CASREDRAGTPLHF
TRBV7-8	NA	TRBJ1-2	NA	TGTGCCAGCAGCTTCGGTCGACAGTCTAAGCTCTATGGCTACACCTTC	CASSFGRQSKLYGYTF
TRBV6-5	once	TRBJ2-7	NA	TGTGCCAGCAGTTATCTCACCGACAGCGCCTACGAGCAGTACTTC	CASSYLTDSAYEQYF
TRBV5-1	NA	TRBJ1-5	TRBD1	TGCGCCAGCAGCCCCGGGACAGAGAGGAGGGAGCCCCAGCATTTT	CASSPGTERREPQHF
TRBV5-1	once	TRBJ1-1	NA	TGCGCCAGCAGCTTGGGGGGTGGGGTAGCGGACACTGAAGCTTTCTTT	CASSLGGGVADTEAFF
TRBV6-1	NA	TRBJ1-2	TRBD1	TGTGCCAGCAGCAACGCCGGGACAGGGCGCGGCTACACCTTC	CASSNAGTGRGYTF
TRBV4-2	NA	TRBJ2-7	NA	TGTGCCAGCAGCTCGCCGGGAACCCCCTACGAGCAGTACTTC	CASSSPGTPYEQYF
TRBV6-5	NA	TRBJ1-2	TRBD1	TGTGCCAGCAGTTACTCCGGGACAGAAGGCGGCGGCTACACCTTC	CASSYSGTEGGGYTF
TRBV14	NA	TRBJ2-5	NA	TGTGCCAGCAGCCAAGATAGGGGTCGGACCCAGTACTTC	CASSQDRGRTQYF